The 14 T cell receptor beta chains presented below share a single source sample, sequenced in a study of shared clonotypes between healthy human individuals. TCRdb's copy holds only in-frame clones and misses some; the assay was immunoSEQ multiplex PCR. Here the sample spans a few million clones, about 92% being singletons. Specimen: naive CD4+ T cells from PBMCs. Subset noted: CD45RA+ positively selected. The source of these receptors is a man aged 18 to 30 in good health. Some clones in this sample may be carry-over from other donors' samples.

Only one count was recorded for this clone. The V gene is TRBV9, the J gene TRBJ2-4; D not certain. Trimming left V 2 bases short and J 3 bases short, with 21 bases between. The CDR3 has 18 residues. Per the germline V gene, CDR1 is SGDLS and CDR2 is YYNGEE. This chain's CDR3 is CASSVEPTGPLRKNIQYF. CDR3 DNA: TGTGCCAGCAGCGTTGAGCCGACCGGGCCCCTTCGCAAAAACATTCAGTACTTC.

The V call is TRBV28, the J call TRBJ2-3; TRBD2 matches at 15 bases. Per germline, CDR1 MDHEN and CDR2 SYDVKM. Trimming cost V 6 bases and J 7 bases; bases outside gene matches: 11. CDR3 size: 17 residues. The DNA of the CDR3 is TGTGCCAGCAGGAATGGACTAGCGGGAGGGTCCCGATATACGCAGTATTTT. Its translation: CASRNGLAGGSRYTQYF. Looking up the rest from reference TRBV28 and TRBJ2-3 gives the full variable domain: DVKVTQSSRYLVKRTGEKVFLECVQDMDHENMFWYRQDPGLGLRLIYFSYDVKMKEKGDIPEGYSVSREKKERFSLILESASTNQTSMYLCASRNGLAGGSRYTQYFGPGTRLTVL.

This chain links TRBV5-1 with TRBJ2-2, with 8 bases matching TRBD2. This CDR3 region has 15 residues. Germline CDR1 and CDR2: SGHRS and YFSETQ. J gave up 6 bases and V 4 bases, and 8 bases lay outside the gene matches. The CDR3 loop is CASSGRAGDAGELFF. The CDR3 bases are TGCGCCAGCAGCGGAAGAGCGGGAGACGCCGGGGAGCTGTTTTTT.

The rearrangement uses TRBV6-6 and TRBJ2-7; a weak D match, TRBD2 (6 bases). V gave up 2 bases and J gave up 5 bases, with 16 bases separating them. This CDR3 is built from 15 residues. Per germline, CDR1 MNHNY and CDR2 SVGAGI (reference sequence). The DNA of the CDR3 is TGTGCCAGCAGTTACGGGGGACTCCTACATCACGAGCAGTACTTC. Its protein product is CASSYGGLLHHEQYF.

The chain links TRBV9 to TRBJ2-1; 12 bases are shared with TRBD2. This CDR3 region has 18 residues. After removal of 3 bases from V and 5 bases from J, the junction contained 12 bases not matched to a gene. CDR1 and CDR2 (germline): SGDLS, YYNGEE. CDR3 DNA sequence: TGTGCCAGCAGCGCCACCGGGCACCTAGCGGGAGGGCACAATGAGCAGTTCTTC. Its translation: CASSATGHLAGGHNEQFF.

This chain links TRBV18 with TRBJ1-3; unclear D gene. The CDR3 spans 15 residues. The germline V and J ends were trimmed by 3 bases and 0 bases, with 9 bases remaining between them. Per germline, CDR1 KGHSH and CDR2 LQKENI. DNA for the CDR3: TGTGCCAGCTCACCCCCGAGGGACTCTGGAAACACCATATATTTT. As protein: CASSPPRDSGNTIYF.

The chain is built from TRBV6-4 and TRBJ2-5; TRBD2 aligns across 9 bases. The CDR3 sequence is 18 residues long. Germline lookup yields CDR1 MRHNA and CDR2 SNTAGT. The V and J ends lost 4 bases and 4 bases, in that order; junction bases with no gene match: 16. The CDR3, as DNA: TGTGCCAGCAGTGGATCGGGGACCGGGACTAGCTTTCCAGAGACCCAGTACTTC. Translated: CASSGSGTGTSFPETQYF.

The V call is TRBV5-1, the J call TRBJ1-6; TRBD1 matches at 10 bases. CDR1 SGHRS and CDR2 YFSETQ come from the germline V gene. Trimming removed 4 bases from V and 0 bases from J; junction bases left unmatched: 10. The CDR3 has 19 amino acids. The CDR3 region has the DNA TGCGCCAGCAGCCCGCGGGACAGGGGAAGGGGCTCCTATAATTCACCCCTCCACTTT. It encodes CASSPRDRGRGSYNSPLHF.

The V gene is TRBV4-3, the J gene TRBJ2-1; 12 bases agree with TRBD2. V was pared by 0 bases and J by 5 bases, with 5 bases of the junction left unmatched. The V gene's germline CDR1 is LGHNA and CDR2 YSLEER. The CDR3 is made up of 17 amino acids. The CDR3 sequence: CASSQDTGLAGNNEQFF. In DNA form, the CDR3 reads TGCGCCAGCAGCCAAGATACCGGACTAGCGGGGAACAATGAGCAGTTCTTC.

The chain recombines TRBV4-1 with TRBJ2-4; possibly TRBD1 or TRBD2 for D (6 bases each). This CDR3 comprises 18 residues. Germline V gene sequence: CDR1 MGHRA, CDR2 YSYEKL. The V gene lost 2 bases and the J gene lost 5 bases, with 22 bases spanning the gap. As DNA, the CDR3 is TGCGCCAGCAGCCAAACCAGATTGGGGGGCGCATATGAAAACATTCAGTACTTC. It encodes CASSQTRLGGAYENIQYF.

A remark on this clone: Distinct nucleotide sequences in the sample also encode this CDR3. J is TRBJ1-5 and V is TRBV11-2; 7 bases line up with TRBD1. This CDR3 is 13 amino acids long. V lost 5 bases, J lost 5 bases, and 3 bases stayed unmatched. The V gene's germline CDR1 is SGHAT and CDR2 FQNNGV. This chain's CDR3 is CASSPDRDQPQHF. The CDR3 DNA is TGTGCCAGCAGCCCCGACAGGGATCAGCCCCAGCATTTT.

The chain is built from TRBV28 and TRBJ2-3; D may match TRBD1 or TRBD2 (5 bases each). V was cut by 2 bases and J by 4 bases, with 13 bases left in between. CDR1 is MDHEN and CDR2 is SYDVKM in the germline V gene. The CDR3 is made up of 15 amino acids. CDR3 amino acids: CASSLRGPTSDTQYF. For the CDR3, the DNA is TGTGCCAGCAGTTTACGGGGCCCTACTTCAGATACGCAGTATTTT.

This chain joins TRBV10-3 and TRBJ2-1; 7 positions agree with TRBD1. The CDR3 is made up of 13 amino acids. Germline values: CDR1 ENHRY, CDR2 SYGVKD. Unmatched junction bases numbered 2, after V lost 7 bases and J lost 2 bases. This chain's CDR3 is CAIKGQTYNEQFF. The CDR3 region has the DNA TGTGCCATCAAGGGACAGACCTACAATGAGCAGTTCTTC.

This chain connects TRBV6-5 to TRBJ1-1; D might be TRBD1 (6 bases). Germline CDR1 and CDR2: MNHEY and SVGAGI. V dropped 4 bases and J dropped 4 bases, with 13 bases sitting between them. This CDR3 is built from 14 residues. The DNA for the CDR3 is TGTGCCAGCAGTTCTCCCGGGGGGCTCACTGAAGCTTTCTTT. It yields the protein CASSSPGGLTEAFF.